The clone carrying this T cell receptor beta chain was seen many times. TCRdb reanalysed the RACE reads using MiXCR and keeps one entry per CDR3 protein. The sample includes more than 60,000 distinct CDR3 sequences, 7% to 9% of them seen just once. The entry originates in a study of human T cells and chemical hapten exposure. CDR3 length: 13 amino acids. Trimming stripped 2 bases from V and 3 bases from J, with 7 bases between. Germline V gives CDR1 MNHEY, CDR2 SVGAGI. The sample's time point: healthy volunteer bleed at 6 weeks. From whole blood left unfractionated, total RNA was extracted. The chain carries TRBV6-5 and TRBJ1-2; D not resolved. What was sequenced was whole blood. The receptor comes from a male donor in good health. Some clones in this sample may be carry-over from other donors' samples. The CDR3 DNA follows: TGTGCCAGCAGTTACGGGCAGGACTATGGCTACACCTTC. It encodes CASSYGQDYGYTF.